These 12 T cell receptor beta chains were sequenced from one sample in a study of OX40 agonist ivuxolimab in advanced cancers. Method: immunoSEQ multiplex PCR; TCRdb's copy keeps in-frame clones and lacks some. The sample consists of approximately 88,000 clones, roughly 90% of them appearing once. The sample was CD4+ or CD8+ T cells sorted from blood, taken in a trial of the OX40 agonist ivuxolimab. The origin of the receptors is an adult with an advanced solid tumor such as melanoma, head and neck, liver or kidney cancer.

Details on this clone: One junction end disagrees with the germline gene, perhaps due to a read error. The chain is built from TRBV11-1 and TRBJ2-5, with 8 bases lining up with TRBD1. Germline V gives CDR1 SGHAT, CDR2 FQDESV (reference sequence). The CDR3 loop spans 15 amino acids. CDR3 bases: TGCGCCAGCAGCCAAGGGACAGGCGATTTCGAGACCCAGTACTTC. Translating it yields CASSQGTGDFETQYF.

The chain carries TRBV18 and TRBJ1-1; possibly TRBD1 for D (5 bases). Germline loops: CDR1 KGHSH, CDR2 LQKENI. CDR3 length: 15 residues. Trimming took 3 bases from V and 1 from J, leaving 12 bases between them. The CDR3 DNA follows: TGTGCCAGCTCACCCTCGCGACAGTCGAACACTGAAGCTTTCTTT. It yields the protein CASSPSRQSNTEAFF.

The V and J genes are TRBV14 and TRBJ2-1; D is unclear. V gave up 4 bases and J gave up 10 bases, with 14 bases separating them. The CDR3 has 13 amino acids. From germline, CDR1 is SGHDN and CDR2 FVKESK. In nucleotides, the CDR3 is TGTGCCAGCAGCCTAGTACTGTCGGGCGAGCAGTTCTTC. Protein sequence: CASSLVLSGEQFF. Supplemented by reference TRBV14 and TRBJ2-1, the full variable domain reads EAGVTQFPSHSVIEKGQTVTLRCDPISGHDNLYWYRRVMGKEIKFLLHFVKESKQDESGMPNNRFLAERTGGTYSTLKVQPAELEDSGVYFCASSLVLSGEQFFGPGTRLTVL.

The chain carries TRBV7-9 and TRBJ1-1; D possibly corresponds to TRBD1 (5 bases). V was pared by 5 bases and J by 0 bases, with 10 bases between. Per germline, CDR1 SEHNR and CDR2 FQNEAQ (reference sequence). The CDR3 length is 14 residues. CDR3 sequence: CASSPRDMNTEAFF. CDR3 DNA sequence: TGTGCCAGCAGCCCCAGGGATATGAACACTGAAGCTTTCTTT.

The chain joins TRBV10-3 to TRBJ2-7, with D hard to call. The CDR3 is made up of 11 amino acids. Germline-derived CDR1 and CDR2 are ENHRY and SYGVKD. V lost 2 bases to trimming and J lost 4 bases, with 3 bases between them. The CDR3 loop is CAISENYEQYF. The CDR3 DNA sequence: TGTGCCATCAGTGAGAATTACGAGCAGTACTTC.

The CDR3 DNA reads as TGCGCCAGCAGCTTGCGTGGGCTTGACGAGCAGTACTTC. It encodes CASSLRGLDEQYF. J is TRBJ2-7 and V is TRBV5-1; D gene uncertain. Germline CDR1 and CDR2: SGHRS and YFSETQ. Deletions cut 1 base from V and 5 bases from J, with 10 bases between. This CDR3 spans 13 amino acids. Full variable domain (remainder filled in from reference TRBV5-1 and TRBJ2-7): KAGVTQTPRYLIKTRGQQVTLSCSPISGHRSVSWYQQTPGQGLQFLFEYFSETQRNKGNFPGRFSGRQFSNSRSEMNVSTLELGDSALYLCASSLRGLDEQYFGPGTRLTVT.

This clone was counted once. The V gene is TRBV2, the J gene TRBJ2-7; a weak D match, TRBD2 (6 bases). The CDR3 length is 15 residues. Germline loops: CDR1 SNHLY, CDR2 FYNNEI. Trimming stripped 6 bases from V and 2 bases from J, with 17 bases between. The CDR3 reads CASSRDSRGPYEQYF. Here the CDR3 DNA reads TGTGCCAGCAGCCGGGACTCCCGGGGTCCCTACGAGCAGTACTTC.

V gene TRBV4-1 combines with J gene TRBJ2-7; D is uncertain. Germline V gene lookup returns CDR1 MGHRA and CDR2 YSYEKL. Trimming cost V 5 bases and J 1 base, with 15 bases left between them. The CDR3 length is 15 residues. CDR3 sequence reads: CASSVEIDGSYEQYF. The CDR3 DNA is TGCGCCAGCAGCGTTGAAATTGACGGGTCCTACGAGCAGTACTTC.

V and J are TRBV2 and TRBJ2-5; D is uncertain. The assigned J gene may be wrong: the sequence end matches TRBJ2-7 better. The germline CDR1 and CDR2 sequences are SNHLY and FYNNEI. The CDR3 sequence is 12 residues long. DNA for the CDR3: TGTGCCAGCACGGAAACTCCCTACGAGCAGTACTTC. This translates into CASTETPYEQYF.

This clone was recorded only once. The chain uses TRBV6-1 and TRBJ1-5, with D possibly being TRBD1 (5 bases). CDR1 is MNHNS, CDR2 SASEGT, per germline. Trimming left V 8 bases short and J 7 bases short, with 18 bases between. The CDR3 is made up of 14 amino acids. The CDR3 loop is CASDEARGWQPQHF. The CDR3 DNA reads as TGTGCCAGCGACGAAGCTCGGGGCTGGCAGCCCCAGCATTTT.

V is TRBV10-3 and J is TRBJ2-1, with D perhaps matching TRBD1 or TRBD2 (5 bases each). The CDR3 runs 14 residues. Germline CDR1 reads ENHRY; CDR2 reads SYGVKD. V shed 6 bases and J shed 6 bases, with 15 bases lying between them. DNA of the CDR3: TGTGCCATCAGGGGTGGGGGTAGTAGCAATGAGCAGTTCTTC. Protein sequence: CAIRGGGSSNEQFF.

The CDR3 DNA sequence: TGCGCCAGCAGCTCCAACTCTTTGATGGAGGGGCCCAAAAACTATGGCTACACCTTC. Residues: CASSSNSLMEGPKNYGYTF. The chain links TRBV5-1 to TRBJ1-2; the D gene is possibly TRBD1 (5 bases). Germline CDR1 SGHRS, CDR2 YFSETQ. V lost 3 bases and J lost 2, with 26 bases in between. This CDR3 is 19 amino acids long. The variable domain in full, completed from reference TRBV5-1 and TRBJ1-2, reads KAGVTQTPRYLIKTRGQQVTLSCSPISGHRSVSWYQQTPGQGLQFLFEYFSETQRNKGNFPGRFSGRQFSNSRSEMNVSTLELGDSALYLCASSSNSLMEGPKNYGYTFGSGTRLTVV.